These 20 T cell receptor beta chains share one sample of origin, sequenced in a study of T-cell memory formation after mild COVID-19. TCRdb used MiXCR to reprocess the 5' RACE reads, holding one entry per CDR3 protein. Of 250,000 to 300,000 distinct CDR3 sequences listed, 15% to 20% are singletons. Source material: PBMCs or a T cell subset sorted from them (not recorded which). These receptor sequences come from a man aged 18 to 35 who had mild COVID-19 (a few samples of this study predate the infection). Cell type and time point are not known.

This clonotype was detected only a few times. The rearrangement joins TRBV5-1 to TRBJ2-4; D is possibly TRBD1 (6 bases). The CDR3 extends over 15 amino acids. The germline gives CDR1 SGHRS, CDR2 YFSETQ. V was shortened by 4 bases and J by 5 bases, with 16 bases between the two germline ends. CDR3 nucleotides: TGCGCCAGCAGCCTCGTCAGGGGCCCCCAAAACATTCAGTACTTC. Protein product: CASSLVRGPQNIQYF.

This clonotype occurred many times. The chain couples TRBV5-5 to TRBJ2-7, with D perhaps TRBD2 (6 bases). The germline CDR1 and CDR2 sequences are SGHKS and YYEKEE (reference sequence). V lost 5 bases, J lost 0 bases, and 18 bases lay in between. The CDR3 has 16 amino acids. CDR3 DNA: TGTGCCAGCAGTTTAGGGGAAACTAGCCCCTCCTACGAGCAGTACTTC. Its protein is CASSLGETSPSYEQYF.

This clonotype turned up a few times. The chain carries TRBV24-1 and TRBJ2-3; weak D call: TRBD1 (5 bases). CDR1 is KGHDR and CDR2 is SFDVKD in the germline V gene. The CDR3 extends over 15 amino acids. With 5 bases removed from V and 2 bases from J, the gap between germline ends came to 13 bases. The CDR3 sequence: CATSVPDTSTDTQYF. CDR3 nucleotides: TGTGCCACCAGTGTTCCGGACACGTCCACAGATACGCAGTATTTT.

This chain joins TRBV5-1 and TRBJ1-4, with D tentatively TRBD1 (5 bases). Per the germline V gene, CDR1 is SGHRS and CDR2 is YFSETQ. CDR3 length: 15 residues. V lost 0 bases to trimming and J lost 7 bases, with 13 bases between them. The CDR3 reads CASSLVVGGTEKLFF. The DNA for the CDR3 is TGCGCCAGCAGCTTGGTTGTTGGGGGAACTGAAAAACTGTTTTTT.

This clonotype was observed a handful of times. V gene TRBV9 combines with J gene TRBJ2-1, with 9 positions matching TRBD2. The germline gives CDR1 SGDLS, CDR2 YYNGEE. The V and J ends lost 0 bases and 4 bases, in that order; junction bases with no gene match: 5. This CDR3 comprises 16 residues. The CDR3 reads CASSVEDSGGYNEQFF. CDR3 nucleotides: TGTGCCAGCAGCGTAGAAGATAGCGGGGGTTACAATGAGCAGTTCTTC.

The DNA for the CDR3 is TGCGCCAGCAGCTTGGTCACTGGAGGACTAAACACCGGGGAGCTGTTTTTT. Translated: CASSLVTGGLNTGELFF. The V and J genes are TRBV5-1 and TRBJ2-2, with D possibly being TRBD2 (6 bases). This CDR3 contains 17 residues. CDR1 and CDR2 (germline): SGHRS, YFSETQ. Between the trimmed V and J ends, which lost 0 bases and 2 bases, there was a span of 14 bases.

The chain joins TRBV5-4 to TRBJ2-1, with D unresolved. Germline CDR1 SGHNT, CDR2 YYREEE (reference sequence). CDR3 length equals 12 residues. V was trimmed by 4 bases and J by 8 bases, leaving 10 bases between them. This chain's CDR3 is CASSREVYEQFF. The CDR3 region has the DNA TGTGCCAGCAGCCGCGAGGTGTATGAGCAGTTCTTC.

This sequence joins TRBV24-1 and TRBJ2-4; 8 bases are shared with TRBD1. Germline V gene lookup returns CDR1 KGHDR and CDR2 SFDVKD. The J segment lost 6 bases and the V segment lost 3 bases, leaving 3 bases of the junction unmatched. The CDR3 length is 14 residues. This chain's CDR3 is CATSDIGQGNIQYF. DNA for the CDR3: TGTGCCACCAGTGATATCGGACAGGGAAACATTCAGTACTTC.

The chain recombines TRBV5-1 with TRBJ1-2; weak D call: TRBD1 (6 bases). The germline V gene encodes CDR1 SGHRS and CDR2 YFSETQ. Trimming took 4 bases from V and 8 from J, leaving 21 bases between them. The CDR3 is made up of 15 amino acids. The chain's CDR3 is CASSGSQGPQGGYTF. CDR3 in DNA: TGCGCCAGCAGCGGAAGTCAGGGGCCCCAAGGAGGCTACACCTTC. The full variable domain, with the rest looked up from reference TRBV5-1 and TRBJ1-2, is KAGVTQTPRYLIKTRGQQVTLSCSPISGHRSVSWYQQTPGQGLQFLFEYFSETQRNKGNFPGRFSGRQFSNSRSEMNVSTLELGDSALYLCASSGSQGPQGGYTFGSGTRLTVV.

About this clonotype: A much larger clone lies one base from this, so it may be a read error. The chain recombines TRBV2 with TRBJ2-5, with 11 bases fitting TRBD2. Germline assignment: CDR1 SNHLY and CDR2 FYNNEI. This CDR3 spans 15 amino acids. V was pared by 5 bases and J by 2 bases, with 4 bases of the junction left unmatched. In nucleotides, the CDR3 is TGTGCCAGCAGTCGGGCTAGCGGGGGGCAAGAGACCCAGTACTTC. Its protein is CASSRASGGQETQYF.

The chain uses TRBV6-5 and TRBJ2-5; possibly TRBD2 for D (7 bases). Germline lookup yields CDR1 MNHEY and CDR2 SVGAGI. V lost 0 bases and J lost 2, with 16 bases in between. The CDR3 contains 17 residues. DNA of the CDR3: TGTGCCAGCAGTTACTCTTTGGGGGGGGCCCTTCAAGAGACCCAGTACTTC. As protein: CASSYSLGGALQETQYF.

This clonotype has more than one count but fewer than ten. This chain uses TRBV3-1 with TRBJ1-1; a weak D match, TRBD1 (5 bases). The CDR3 runs to 14 residues. The germline gives CDR1 LGHDT, CDR2 YNNKEL (reference sequence). V was pared by 4 bases and J by 5 bases, with 14 bases between. In DNA, the CDR3 is TGTGCCAGCAGCCCATACGTAGGGGCGACTGAAGCTTTCTTT. Amino acids: CASSPYVGATEAFF.

About this clonotype: An end of the junction differs from the germline gene, which may be a read error. The rearrangement uses TRBV6-2 or TRBV6-3 and TRBJ2-4; 7 bases are a match to TRBD1. The CDR3 is made up of 12 amino acids. Germline assignment: CDR1 MNHEY and CDR2 SVGEGT. The CDR3 spells CASSDRADIQYF. The CDR3 coding sequence is TGTGCAAGCAGTGACAGGGCGGACATTCAGTACTTC.

This chain uses TRBV28 with TRBJ2-7, with TRBD1 matching over 8 bases. The germline V gene has CDR1 MDHEN and CDR2 SYDVKM. J gave up 3 bases and V 5 bases, and 12 bases lay outside the gene matches. This CDR3 region has 16 residues. The CDR3 nucleotides read TGTGCCAGCAGTCGAAGTCCCGGGACAGGAGTCTACGAGCAGTACGTC. Translated, it gives CASSRSPGTGVYEQYV.

This clonotype appeared many times. The V gene is TRBV7-2, the J gene TRBJ2-2, with D uncertain. The CDR3 is 16 amino acids. CDR1 and CDR2 (germline): SGHTA, FQGNSA. With 2 bases removed from V and 0 bases from J, the gap between germline ends came to 10 bases. The CDR3 loop is CASSLLGLTNTGELFF. CDR3 bases: TGTGCCAGCAGCTTACTGGGTCTTACGAACACCGGGGAGCTGTTTTTT.

This clonotype was detected ten times or more. The chain is built from TRBV20-1 and TRBJ2-2, with a tentative D call TRBD2 (6 bases). Trimming removed 3 bases at V and 0 bases at J, with 23 bases between. The CDR3 spans 19 residues. The germline CDR1 and CDR2 sequences are DFQATT and SNEGSKA (reference sequence). CDR3 in amino acids: CSARRRVGGNLANTGELFF. The CDR3 DNA reads as TGCAGTGCTAGGCGCAGGGTGGGGGGTAACCTCGCGAACACCGGGGAGCTGTTTTTT.

Only a few counts were recorded for this clonotype. The J gene is TRBJ2-1, the V gene TRBV5-1, with D tentatively TRBD2 (5 bases). Trimming shortened V by 3 bases and J by 0 bases, and 16 bases separated the two germline ends. Germline CDR1 reads SGHRS; CDR2 reads YFSETQ. CDR3 size: 17 residues. DNA for the CDR3: TGCGCCAGCAGCTCCACGGCAGGCAGCGGCTCCTACAATGAGCAGTTCTTC. Translated: CASSSTAGSGSYNEQFF.

This clonotype was seen a handful of times. The rearrangement links TRBV7-9 to TRBJ1-5, with D possibly TRBD1 on 6 matching bases. The germline V and J ends were trimmed by 5 bases and 2 bases, with 19 bases remaining between them. Germline loops: CDR1 SEHNR, CDR2 FQNEAQ (reference sequence). This CDR3 spans 17 amino acids. This CDR3 is CASSLDWGALGNQPQHF. CDR3 nucleotides: TGTGCCAGCAGCCTGGACTGGGGGGCGCTTGGCAATCAGCCCCAGCATTTT.

V and J are TRBV9 and TRBJ1-1; D unresolved. Deletions cut 5 bases from V and 1 base from J, with 12 bases between. The CDR3 is 14 residues long. Germline V gene lookup returns CDR1 SGDLS and CDR2 YYNGEE. CDR3 nucleotide sequence: TGTGCCAGCAGTGGCCTGCCGGGGAACACTGAAGCTTTCTTT. It yields the protein CASSGLPGNTEAFF.

V is TRBV27 and J is TRBJ1-2, with 7 positions matching TRBD1. Losses at the gene ends were 6 bases for V and 8 bases for J; bases not matched to a gene: 6. The CDR3 runs to 12 residues. Looked up from germline, CDR1 is MNHEY and CDR2 is SMNVEV (reference sequence). CDR3 sequence (DNA): TGTGCCAGCAGAGGACAGGTGTGGGGCTACACCTTC. This gives the protein CASRGQVWGYTF.